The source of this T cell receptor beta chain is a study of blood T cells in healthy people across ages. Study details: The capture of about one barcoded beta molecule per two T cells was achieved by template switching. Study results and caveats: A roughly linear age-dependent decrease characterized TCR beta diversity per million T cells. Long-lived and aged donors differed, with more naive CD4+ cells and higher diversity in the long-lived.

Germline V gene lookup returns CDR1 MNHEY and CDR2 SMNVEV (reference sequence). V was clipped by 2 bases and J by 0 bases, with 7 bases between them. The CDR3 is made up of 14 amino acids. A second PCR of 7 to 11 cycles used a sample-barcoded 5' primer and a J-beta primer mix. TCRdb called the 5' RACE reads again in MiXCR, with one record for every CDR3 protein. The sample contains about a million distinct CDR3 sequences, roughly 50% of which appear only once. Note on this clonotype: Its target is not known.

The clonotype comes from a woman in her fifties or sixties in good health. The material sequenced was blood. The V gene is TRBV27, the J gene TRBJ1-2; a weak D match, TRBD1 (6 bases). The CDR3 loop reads CASSLKGANYGYTF. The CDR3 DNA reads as TGTGCCAGCAGTTTAAAGGGGGCTAACTATGGCTACACCTTC.